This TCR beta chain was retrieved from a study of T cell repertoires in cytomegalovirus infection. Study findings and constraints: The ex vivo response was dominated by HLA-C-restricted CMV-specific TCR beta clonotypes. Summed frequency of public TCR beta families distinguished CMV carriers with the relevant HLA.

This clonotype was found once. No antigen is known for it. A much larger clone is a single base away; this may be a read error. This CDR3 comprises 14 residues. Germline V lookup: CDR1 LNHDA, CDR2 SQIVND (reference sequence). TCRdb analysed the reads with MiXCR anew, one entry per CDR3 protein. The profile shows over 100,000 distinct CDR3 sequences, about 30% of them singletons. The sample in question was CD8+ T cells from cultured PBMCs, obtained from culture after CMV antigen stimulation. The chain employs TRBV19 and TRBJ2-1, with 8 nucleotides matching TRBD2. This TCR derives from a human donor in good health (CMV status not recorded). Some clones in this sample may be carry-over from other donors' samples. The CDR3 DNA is TGTGCCAGTAGTATCCGGGGGGGCCTCGATGAGCAGCTCTTC. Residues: CASSIRGGLDEQLF.